This T cell receptor beta chain is drawn from a study of HIV-infected patients and healthy controls. TCRdb recomputed calls from the 5' RACE reads with MiXCR, one row per CDR3 protein. The sample holds over 15,000 distinct CDR3 sequences; over 15% are singletons and the top ten take around 24%. This receptor was taken from a human donor in good health. The sequenced sample consisted of CD8+ T cells from blood.

DNA for the CDR3: TGTGCCAGCAGCTTAGGGACAGGGGGCTATGGCACAGATACGCAGTATTTT. Translation: CASSLGTGGYGTDTQYF. This sequence joins TRBV7-8 and TRBJ2-3; 11 nucleotides line up with TRBD1. This CDR3 has 17 amino acids. J lost 1 base, V lost 1 base, and 4 bases had no gene match. Per the germline V gene, CDR1 is SGHVS and CDR2 is FQNEAQ.